The clone carrying this T cell receptor (beta chain) was observed a few times. Generated by immunoSEQ multiplex PCR, the TCRdb table keeps only in-frame clones and is missing some. The table includes about 52,000 clones, about 80% detected once. This CDR3 is 17 amino acids long. Trimming removed 3 bases from V and 6 bases from J; junction bases left unmatched: 10. Germline-derived CDR1 and CDR2 are KGHSH and LQKENI. Each patient's cancer was a locally advanced or metastatic urothelial carcinoma. Patients yielded 1 to 8 samples each, pretreatment and on-treatment. This record comes from a study of PD-L1 blockade in urothelial cancer. At the level of the study: At 6 weeks and at 3 weeks (second dose) after treatment start, blood was analyzed. Counts from blood samples showed a median of 141,255 T cells.

This chain uses TRBV18 with TRBJ2-2; 10 nucleotides agree with TRBD1. The specimen comprised PBMCs, sampled around atezolizumab (anti-PD-L1) treatment. This receptor was identified in a man aged 65 to 79 with urothelial cancer. The DNA for the CDR3 is TGTGCCAGCTCACCTTACGTACCGGGACAGGGGTCCGGGGAGCTGTTTTTT. Its protein is CASSPYVPGQGSGELFF.